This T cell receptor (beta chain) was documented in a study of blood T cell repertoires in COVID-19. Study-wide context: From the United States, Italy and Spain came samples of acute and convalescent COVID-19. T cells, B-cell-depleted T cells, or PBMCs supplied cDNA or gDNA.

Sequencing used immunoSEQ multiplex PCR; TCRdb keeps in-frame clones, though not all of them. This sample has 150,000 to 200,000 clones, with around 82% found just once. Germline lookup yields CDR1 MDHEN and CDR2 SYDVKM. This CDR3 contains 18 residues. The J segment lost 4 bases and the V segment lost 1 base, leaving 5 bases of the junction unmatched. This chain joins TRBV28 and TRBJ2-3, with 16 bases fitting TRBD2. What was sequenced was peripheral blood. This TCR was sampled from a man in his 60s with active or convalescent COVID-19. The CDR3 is CASSLYRGLAGGPDTQYF. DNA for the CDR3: TGTGCCAGCAGTTTATACCGGGGACTAGCGGGAGGGCCAGATACGCAGTATTTT.